This is a list of T cell receptor beta chains from one sample in a study of blood T cell repertoires in COVID-19. Sequencing used immunoSEQ multiplex PCR; TCRdb keeps in-frame clones, though not all of them. The table records around 270,000 clones, around 84% of them present only once. The sequencing sample was made of peripheral blood. The receptors were gathered from a woman aged 55-70 years with COVID-19, enrolled during active disease. Each CDR3 is given with its conserved first and last residue. The D gene is left open where the match is weak. Clone size is stated in some rows and not others, as once, few, many or a class when expanded.

d_gene	v_gene	j_gene	abundance	CDR3aa	CDR3nt
TRBD1	TRBV27	TRBJ2-1	NA	CASSRTSRDRFYNEQFF	TGTGCCAGCAGCCGAACCAGTAGGGACAGGTTCTACAATGAGCAGTTCTTC
TRBD2	TRBV2	TRBJ2-1	NA	CASTQTSDNEQFF	TGTGCCAGCACCCAGACTAGCGACAATGAGCAGTTCTTC
NA	TRBV3-1/TRBV3-2	TRBJ1-3	NA	CASSQTGLGNTIYF	TGTGCCAGCAGCCAAACAGGGTTGGGAAACACCATATATTTT
NA	TRBV29-1	TRBJ2-2	NA	CSVLQGLTGELFF	TGCAGCGTTCTACAGGGTCTCACCGGGGAGCTGTTTTTT
NA	TRBV30	TRBJ2-2	NA	CASSRDTGELFF	TGTGCCAGCTCGCGGGACACCGGGGAGCTGTTTTTT
NA	TRBV5-1	TRBJ1-4	few	CASSSTGRSDEKLFF	TGCGCCAGCAGTTCTACAGGCAGGTCGGATGAAAAACTGTTTTTT
TRBD2	TRBV4-2	TRBJ2-3	once	CASSQPSGTSRGADTQYF	TGTGCCAGCAGCCAGCCATCTGGGACTAGCCGCGGAGCAGATACGCAGTATTTT
TRBD1	TRBV19	TRBJ2-7	once	CASSTAATGLFYEQYF	TGTGCCAGTAGTACCGCCGCGACAGGGTTATTCTACGAGCAGTACTTC
NA	TRBV12-1	TRBJ2-7	NA	CASSFGLGRIYEQYF	TGTGCCAGCAGCTTTGGCCTAGGTAGAATCTACGAGCAGTACTTC
TRBD1	TRBV2	TRBJ1-4	few	CASSEMGTGGLFF	TGTGCCAGCAGTGAAATGGGGACAGGGGGACTGTTTTTT
TRBD1	TRBV19	TRBJ1-5	NA	CASSRDRGNQPQHF	TGTGCCAGTAGTAGGGACAGGGGCAATCAGCCCCAGCATTTT
NA	TRBV7-3	TRBJ2-7	NA	CASSVTGPGEQYF	TGTGCCAGCAGCGTCACAGGGCCGGGCGAGCAGTACTTC
TRBD2	TRBV5-1	TRBJ2-1	NA	CASSLGLAGYYNEQFF	TGCGCCAGCAGCTTAGGTCTAGCGGGCTACTACAATGAGCAGTTCTTC
NA	TRBV30	TRBJ1-2	NA	CAWSLRVSPRIYTF	TGTGCCTGGAGTTTGCGGGTCTCCCCTAGAATCTACACCTTC
TRBD1	TRBV5-5	TRBJ2-5	once	CASSEKQTGGGETQYF	TGTGCCAGCAGCGAGAAACAGACAGGGGGAGGAGAGACCCAGTACTTC
NA	TRBV6-5	TRBJ2-5	NA	CASSWGRLTPLETQYF	TGTGCCAGCAGTTGGGGCAGATTAACGCCTCTAGAGACCCAGTACTTC
TRBD2	TRBV7-2	TRBJ2-7	NA	CASSLLAGGPNEQYF	TGTGCCAGCAGCTTGTTAGCGGGAGGGCCTAATGAGCAGTACTTC
NA	TRBV6-5	TRBJ1-5	NA	CASRTGYGQPQHF	TGTGCCAGCAGAACAGGGTACGGCCAGCCCCAGCATTTT
TRBD1	TRBV15	TRBJ2-5	NA	CATREAGTARETQYF	TGTGCCACCAGAGAAGCAGGGACAGCCCGGGAGACCCAGTACTTC
NA	TRBV27	TRBJ2-2	NA	CASRLTRNTGELFF	TGTGCCAGCAGATTAACAAGGAACACCGGGGAGCTGTTTTTT
TRBD1	TRBV5-5	TRBJ1-2	NA	CASSFPGTVFYGYTF	TGTGCCAGCAGCTTTCCCGGGACAGTGTTTTATGGCTACACCTTC
NA	TRBV5-1	TRBJ1-2	NA	CASSLGTLVGSNYGYTF	TGCGCCAGCAGCTTGGGGACACTCGTGGGTTCTAACTATGGCTACACCTTC
TRBD2	TRBV14	TRBJ2-7	NA	CASSQRASGIFYYEQYF	TGTGCCAGCAGCCAGAGGGCTAGCGGGATTTTCTACTACGAGCAGTACTTC
TRBD1	TRBV28	TRBJ1-2	NA	CASSLTGFGGYTF	TGTGCCAGCAGTCTGACAGGGTTTGGTGGCTACACCTTC
NA	TRBV7-9	TRBJ2-7	NA	CASSPTGTHYEQYF	TGTGCCAGCAGCCCAACCGGGACACACTACGAGCAGTACTTC
NA	TRBV5-1	TRBJ1-3	once	CASSSGTSNTGNTIYF	TGCGCCAGCAGCAGCGGGACAAGTAATACTGGAAACACCATATATTTT
NA	TRBV29-1	TRBJ2-1	NA	CSVEDPRQNEQFF	TGCAGCGTTGAGGATCCCCGACAGAATGAGCAGTTCTTC
NA	TRBV30	TRBJ2-7	NA	CAWSVGQANSYEQYF	TGTGCCTGGAGTGTGGGCCAGGCAAACTCCTACGAGCAGTACTTC